The 5 T cell receptor beta chains presented below share a single source sample, sequenced in a study of PD-1 blockade in classical Hodgkin lymphoma. Clones were read by immunoSEQ multiplex PCR, and TCRdb kept only the in-frame ones, dropping some. Here the sample spans around 65,000 clones, 80% to 90% being singletons. Patients all relapsed after autologous stem cell transplantation, and there was variation in brentuximab vedotin exposure. The specimen was peripheral blood mononuclear cells (PBMCs), collected at baseline. All receptors derive from a human donor with classical Hodgkin lymphoma.

V usage is TRBV30 and J usage is TRBJ2-7; D tentatively reads TRBD1 or TRBD2 (5 bases each). With 0 bases removed from V and 5 bases from J, the gap between germline ends came to 8 bases. CDR1 and CDR2 from the germline V gene are GTSNPN and SVGIG (reference sequence). This CDR3 is 12 amino acids long. CDR3 nucleotide sequence: TGTGCCTGGAGTGTACAGGAGGACGAGCAGTACTTC. Protein: CAWSVQEDEQYF.

The chain recombines TRBV7-3 with TRBJ2-7, with TRBD2 identical over 12 bases. CDR3 length: 13 amino acids. Germline V gene sequence: CDR1 SGHTA, CDR2 FQGTGA. V lost 5 bases, J lost 7 bases, and 3 bases stayed unmatched. This chain's CDR3 is CASSQLAGGEQYF. The CDR3 nucleotides are TGTGCCAGCAGCCAACTAGCGGGGGGTGAGCAGTACTTC. Complete variable domain (other parts from reference TRBV7-3 and TRBJ2-7): GAGVSQTPSNKVTEKGKYVELRCDPISGHTALYWYRQSLGQGPEFLIYFQGTGAADDSGLPNDRFFAVRPEGSVSTLKIQRTERGDSAVYLCASSQLAGGEQYFGPGTRLTVT.

Comment on this clone: The sample holds other DNA sequences that translate to the same CDR3. The genes are TRBV29-1 and TRBJ2-7, with TRBD2 matching over 8 bases. The CDR3 has 17 amino acids. V was clipped by 4 bases and J by 3 bases; unmatched bases: 17. The germline V gene has CDR1 SQVTM and CDR2 ANQGSEA. CDR3 in amino acids: CSVVGAGAGGWYYEQYF. In DNA, the CDR3 is TGCAGCGTTGTGGGTGCTGGGGCGGGGGGATGGTACTACGAGCAGTACTTC.

The V gene is TRBV6-1, the J gene TRBJ2-1; 9 nucleotides agree with TRBD2. The germline V gene has CDR1 MNHNS and CDR2 SASEGT. The CDR3 loop spans 18 amino acids. J was trimmed by 7 bases and V by 1 base; bases with no gene match: 14. In DNA form, the CDR3 reads TGTGCCAGCAGTGAAGTGGGAGGTAGCGGGGGAAAAGAGAATGAGCAGTTCTTC. As protein: CASSEVGGSGGKENEQFF.

The chain uses TRBV7-3 and TRBJ2-3; D possibly corresponds to TRBD2 (6 bases). Trimming left V 5 bases short and J 1 base short, with 13 bases between. Germline V CDR1 and CDR2: SGHTA, FQGTGA. This CDR3 contains 15 residues. The CDR3 here is CASSLYGGRTDTQYF. In DNA, the CDR3 is TGTGCCAGCAGCCTCTACGGGGGACGCACAGATACGCAGTATTTT.